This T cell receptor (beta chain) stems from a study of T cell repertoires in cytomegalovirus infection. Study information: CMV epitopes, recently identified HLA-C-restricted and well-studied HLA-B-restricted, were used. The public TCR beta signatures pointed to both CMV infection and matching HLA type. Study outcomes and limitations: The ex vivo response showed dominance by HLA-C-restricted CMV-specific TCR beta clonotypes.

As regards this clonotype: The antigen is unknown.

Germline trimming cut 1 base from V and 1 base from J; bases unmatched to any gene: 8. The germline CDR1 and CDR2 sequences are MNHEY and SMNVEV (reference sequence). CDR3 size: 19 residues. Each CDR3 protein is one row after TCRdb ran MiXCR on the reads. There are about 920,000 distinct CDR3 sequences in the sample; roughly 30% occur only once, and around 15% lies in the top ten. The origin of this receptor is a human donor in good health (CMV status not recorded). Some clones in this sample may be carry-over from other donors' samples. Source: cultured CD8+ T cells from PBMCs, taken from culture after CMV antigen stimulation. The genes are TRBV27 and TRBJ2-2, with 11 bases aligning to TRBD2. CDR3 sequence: CASSLWASGGRRNTGELFF. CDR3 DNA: TGTGCCAGCAGTTTATGGGCTAGCGGGGGGCGGAGGAACACCGGGGAGCTGTTTTTT.